The 25 T cell receptor beta chains below come from one sample, sequenced in a study of blood T cells in healthy people across ages. A second PCR, run for roughly 7 to 11 cycles, used a sample-barcoded 5' primer plus a J-beta primer mix. TCRdb re-called the 5' RACE reads through MiXCR, storing one row per CDR3 protein. The data show roughly 560,000 distinct CDR3 sequences, 20% to 30% seen once. These same records also appear under a second study, on T cells of mothers and their children.

Sequenced input: blood. These receptors all come from a boy younger than 18 in good health.

This clonotype was recorded a few times. This rearrangement joins TRBV5-6 to TRBJ1-2; 7 nucleotides agree with TRBD1. Trimming took 4 bases from V and 3 from J; bases not matched to a gene: 9. Per the germline V gene, CDR1 is SGHDT and CDR2 is YYEEEE. This CDR3 comprises 15 residues. The CDR3 protein is CASSPGQKEDYGYTF. The DNA of the CDR3 is TGTGCCAGCAGCCCGGGACAGAAGGAAGACTATGGCTACACCTTC.

This clonotype was counted a single time. The chain couples TRBV6-5 to TRBJ2-4, with 8 positions matching TRBD1. Trimming cost V 0 bases and J 2 bases; bases outside gene matches: 18. The CDR3 has 21 residues. The germline gives CDR1 MNHEY, CDR2 SVGAGI. The CDR3 protein is CASSYSTSLAAGGITKNIQYF. The CDR3 DNA reads as TGTGCCAGCAGTTACTCGACTTCCCTTGCGGCAGGGGGCATAACCAAAAACATTCAGTACTTC.

This clonotype was counted between two and nine times. The rearrangement links TRBV28 to TRBJ2-5; no definite D call. The DNA end is a closer match to TRBJ2-1, so the J assignment may be wrong. Germline loops: CDR1 MDHEN, CDR2 SYDVKM. The CDR3 contains 13 residues. CDR3 coding DNA: TGTGCCAGCCTGGACGGTGCCTACAATGAGCAGTTCTTC. It is translated as CASLDGAYNEQFF.

This clonotype was seen repeatedly, ten times or more. The V call is TRBV5-5, the J call TRBJ2-7; TRBD2 is a possible D gene (5 bases). Trimming stripped 0 bases from V and 0 bases from J, with 10 bases between. Germline loops: CDR1 SGHKS, CDR2 YYEKEE (reference sequence). This CDR3 comprises 15 residues. CDR3 DNA sequence: TGTGCCAGCAGCTTGGCCGTTGGGAGCTCCTACGAGCAGTACTTC. The encoded protein is CASSLAVGSSYEQYF.

The rearrangement links TRBV5-1 to TRBJ1-1, with TRBD1 as a possible D gene (6 bases). Trimming left V 0 bases short and J 1 base short, with 10 bases between. The CDR3 consists of 15 residues. Germline CDR1 is SGHRS and CDR2 is YFSETQ. The DNA of the CDR3 is TGCGCCAGCAGCTTGGGTTACAGGGAGAACACTGAAGCTTTCTTT. Translation: CASSLGYRENTEAFF.

The chain uses TRBV29-1 and TRBJ1-2, with unresolved D. The germline gives CDR1 SQVTM, CDR2 ANQGSEA. This CDR3 is 12 amino acids long. The V gene lost 3 bases and the J gene lost 0 bases, with 5 bases spanning the gap. The CDR3 loop reads CSVDRANYGYTF. For the CDR3, the DNA is TGCAGCGTTGACAGAGCTAACTATGGCTACACCTTC.

This clonotype was detected only a few times. The chain joins TRBV4-1 to TRBJ2-1, with 7 bases aligning to TRBD1. The trim removed 0 bases at V and 3 bases at J, leaving 2 bases unmatched. The CDR3 has 15 residues. Germline CDR1 and CDR2: MGHRA and YSYEKL. CDR3 bases: TGCGCCAGCAGCCAAGATCAGGGGGACTACAATGAGCAGTTCTTC. Protein: CASSQDQGDYNEQFF.

This clonotype was detected only a few times. The V call is TRBV7-9, the J call TRBJ2-7, with 11 positions matching TRBD1. This CDR3 comprises 19 residues. V lost 6 bases and J lost 0; bases outside the gene matches: 16. The germline gives CDR1 SEHNR, CDR2 FQNEAQ (reference sequence). Written as DNA, the CDR3 is TGTGCCAGCAGTACCATACCGGGACAGGGGGAAATGGTCTCCTACGAGCAGTACTTC. Residues: CASSTIPGQGEMVSYEQYF.

This clonotype was found a few times. This rearrangement joins TRBV20-1 to TRBJ2-3; 8 bases agree with TRBD2. CDR1 and CDR2 from the germline V gene are DFQATT and SNEGSKA (reference sequence). J lost 5 bases, V lost 0 bases, and 4 bases had no gene match. The CDR3 spans 14 residues. This CDR3 is CSARDAGGVDTQYF. Written as DNA, the CDR3 is TGCAGTGCTAGAGATGCGGGGGGTGTAGATACGCAGTATTTT.

Only a few counts were recorded for this clonotype. V gene TRBV20-1 combines with J gene TRBJ2-1; 8 bases align to TRBD2. J lost 12 bases, V lost 0 bases, and 10 bases had no gene match. The CDR3 is 14 residues long. Per germline, CDR1 DFQATT and CDR2 SNEGSKA (reference sequence). The CDR3 DNA reads as TGCAGTGCTAGAGATCCTTCAGCGGGAGCTGGGCAGTTCTTC. Its translation: CSARDPSAGAGQFF.

The chain is built from TRBV7-9 and TRBJ2-4; no clear D gene. V was shortened by 2 bases and J by 1 base, with 9 bases between the two germline ends. The germline V gene has CDR1 SEHNR and CDR2 FQNEAQ (reference sequence). There are 15 residues in the CDR3. As DNA, the CDR3 is TGTGCCAGCAGCTTACTTCTGGGGGCCAAAAACATTCAGTACTTC. Translation: CASSLLLGAKNIQYF.

The rearrangement joins TRBV19 to TRBJ1-2; 9 bases line up with TRBD1. After removal of 9 bases from V and 1 base from J, the junction contained 12 bases not matched to a gene. This CDR3 is built from 16 residues. CDR1 is LNHDA and CDR2 is SQIVND in the germline V gene (reference sequence). Here the CDR3 reads CASRPDRGRDNYGYTF. CDR3 bases: TGTGCCAGCCGCCCGGACAGGGGTCGGGATAACTATGGCTACACCTTC.

Here the CDR3 DNA reads TGTGCCAGCAGCGCCGGGGGGGCGAGGTCCTACAATGAGCAGTTCTTC. Protein: CASSAGGARSYNEQFF. The J gene is TRBJ2-1, the V gene TRBV7-3; TRBD2 aligns across 8 bases. V lost 5 bases, J lost 1 base, and 7 bases stayed unmatched. CDR1 and CDR2 (germline): SGHTA, FQGTGA. The CDR3 has 16 residues.

This clonotype was counted between two and nine times. The chain joins TRBV5-6 to TRBJ2-5, with 8 bases that match TRBD1. Trimming took 2 bases from V and 4 from J; bases not matched to a gene: 16. The CDR3 totals 18 residues. Germline assignment: CDR1 SGHDT and CDR2 YYEEEE. The CDR3 nucleotides read TGTGCCAGCAGCTTAGGACTACAAGGACAGGGCGGCGGAGAGACCCAGTACTTC. Translation gives CASSLGLQGQGGGETQYF.

This clonotype appeared a few times. This chain joins TRBV4-2 and TRBJ2-5; 8 bases map to TRBD2. With the DNA end fitting TRBJ2-7 better, the J assignment may be wrong. The CDR3 has 17 amino acids. Per the germline V gene, CDR1 is LGHNA and CDR2 is YNFKEQ. In DNA, the CDR3 is TGTGCCAGCAGCCAAGATGTGGCGGGGGGTGGCTCCTACGAGCAGTACTTC. Translated: CASSQDVAGGGSYEQYF.

The rearrangement joins TRBV10-3 to TRBJ2-3, with D maybe TRBD2 (5 bases). Trimming took 3 bases from V and 1 from J, leaving 11 bases between them. The germline gives CDR1 ENHRY, CDR2 SYGVKD. This CDR3 has 15 amino acids. The CDR3 DNA reads TGTGCCATCAGTGAAGGCGGGCTCCGCACAGATACGCAGTATTTT. Its protein is CAISEGGLRTDTQYF.

The rearrangement links TRBV28 to TRBJ1-2; perhaps TRBD1 as D (6 bases). V was pared by 4 bases and J by 4 bases, with 16 bases between. The CDR3 is made up of 15 amino acids. Germline V gene sequence: CDR1 MDHEN, CDR2 SYDVKM. This CDR3 reads CASSSRRDRCYGYTF. The CDR3 region has the DNA TGTGCCAGCAGTTCCAGGAGAGACAGGTGCTATGGCTACACCTTC.

A remark on this clonotype: Germline and junction disagree at one end, which may indicate a read error. The CDR3 is CASSLLAASYEQYF. The CDR3 region has the DNA TGTGCCAGCAGCTTACTAGCGGCCTCCTACGAGCAATACTTC. V gene TRBV11-2 combines with J gene TRBJ2-7, with 7 bases identical to TRBD2. The CDR3 has 14 residues. CDR1 and CDR2 from the germline V gene are SGHAT and FQNNGV.

The rearrangement joins TRBV12-3 or TRBV12-4 to TRBJ2-5; D is perhaps TRBD2 (7 bases). The CDR3 has 18 amino acids. Between the trimmed V and J ends, which lost 5 bases and 2 bases, there was a span of 24 bases. This chain's CDR3 is CASSPGWEGDLVQETQYF. CDR3 in DNA: TGTGCCAGCAGTCCCGGTTGGGAGGGGGATTTGGTACAAGAGACCCAGTACTTC.

The chain employs TRBV7-2 and TRBJ2-2; D is perhaps TRBD1 (6 bases). The germline V and J ends were trimmed by 1 base and 7 bases, with 13 bases remaining between them. This CDR3 comprises 15 residues. Germline V gene lookup returns CDR1 SGHTA and CDR2 FQGNSA. Written as DNA, the CDR3 is TGTGCCAGCAGCTTAGGGCAGGGGTGGCACGGGGAGCTGTTTTTT. Translated: CASSLGQGWHGELFF.

The V gene is TRBV28, the J gene TRBJ2-7, with 9 bases that match TRBD1. Germline V gene sequence: CDR1 MDHEN, CDR2 SYDVKM. V was pared by 3 bases and J by 0 bases, with 6 bases of the junction left unmatched. The CDR3 runs 16 residues. CDR3 nucleotides: TGTGCCAGCAGTTTCCCGACAGGGGGGACCTCCTACGAGCAGTACTTC. Translation: CASSFPTGGTSYEQYF.

The table lists this clonotype with many counts. The rearrangement links TRBV7-8 to TRBJ1-1, with D uncertain. The germline V and J ends were trimmed by 0 bases and 1 base, with 12 bases remaining between them. CDR1 and CDR2 (germline): SGHVS, FQNEAQ. CDR3 length: 16 amino acids. The CDR3 spells CASSLAPRAPNTEAFF. The CDR3 DNA sequence: TGTGCCAGCAGCTTAGCGCCCCGGGCACCGAACACTGAAGCTTTCTTT.

J is TRBJ2-4 and V is TRBV6-2 or TRBV6-3, with 10 bases identical to TRBD2. The CDR3 spans 20 residues. V lost 0 bases and J lost 4; bases outside the gene matches: 15. Germline-derived CDR1 and CDR2 are MNHEY and SVGEGT. The CDR3 region has the DNA TGTGCCAGCAGTTACTCTCCGACCTCGGTCTCGACTAGCGGGAAAAACATTCAGTACTTC. Translating it yields CASSYSPTSVSTSGKNIQYF.

This clonotype has a handful of counts. This sequence joins TRBV6-2 or TRBV6-3 and TRBJ2-7, with 8 bases lining up with TRBD2. Unmatched junction bases numbered 13, after V lost 6 bases and J lost 6 bases. The V gene's germline CDR1 is MNHEY and CDR2 SVGEGT. This CDR3 has 15 residues. CDR3 sequence reads: CASRGTGGGSAEQYF. In DNA, the CDR3 is TGTGCCAGCAGAGGAACGGGAGGGGGTTCTGCCGAGCAGTACTTC.

The genes are TRBV27 and TRBJ1-5; possible D gene TRBD1, 6 bases. Germline lookup yields CDR1 MNHEY and CDR2 SMNVEV (reference sequence). CDR3 length equals 16 residues. The germline V and J ends were trimmed by 0 bases and 2 bases, with 11 bases remaining between them. The CDR3 is CASSLSRGGRNQPQHF. CDR3 DNA: TGTGCCAGCAGTTTATCGAGGGGGGGTCGCAATCAGCCCCAGCATTTT.